What follows are 27 T cell receptor beta chains derived from one specimen sequenced in a study of blood T cell repertoires in COVID-19. Assay used: immunoSEQ multiplex PCR; TCRdb lists only in-frame clones, some missing. This sample carries 150,000 to 200,000 clones, 80% to 90% of them seen once, and the ten largest clones take 11%. The sample comprised peripheral blood. The receptors were sampled from a human donor in a cohort sampled during active COVID-19.

The chain employs TRBV25-1 and TRBJ1-2, with TRBD1 as a possible D gene (6 bases). In germline, CDR1 is MGHDK, CDR2 SYGVNS. The ends were cut back, 5 bases at V and 5 bases at J, with 12 bases in the middle. The CDR3 totals 13 residues. CDR3 amino acids: CASSNTGLYGYTF. The CDR3 DNA reads TGTGCCAGCAGTAATACAGGGTTGTATGGCTACACCTTC.

This chain connects TRBV21-1 to TRBJ2-5; the table's D call of TRBD2 was not tested on the DNA. TRBV21-1 is reported as a pseudogene. This CDR3 is 17 amino acids long. Here the CDR3 DNA reads TGTGCCAGCAGCGACCAGATCGGGACTAGCGGCCAAGAGACCCAGTACTTC. Its translation is CASSDQIGTSGQETQYF.

This clone appeared once. The chain couples TRBV6-2 or TRBV6-3 to TRBJ1-5, with D unclear. Trimming took 6 bases from V and 3 from J, leaving 12 bases between them. Germline-derived CDR1 and CDR2 are MNHEY and SVGEGT. This CDR3 has 14 residues. The DNA for the CDR3 is TGTGCCAGCAGCGGCGACACCATCAATCAGCCCCAGCATTTT. Its translation is CASSGDTINQPQHF.

V is TRBV2 and J is TRBJ1-2; D may be TRBD1 (6 bases). The CDR3 is 13 residues long. From germline, CDR1 is SNHLY and CDR2 FYNNEI. V was cut by 6 bases and J by 4 bases, with 12 bases left in between. The DNA for the CDR3 is TGTGCCAGCAGCGTACAGGGCCCCTATGGCTACACCTTC. Translation gives CASSVQGPYGYTF. The full variable domain, rest sourced from reference TRBV2 and TRBJ1-2, is EPEVTQTPSHQVTQMGQEVILRCVPISNHLYFYWYRQILGQKVEFLVSFYNNEISEKSEIFDDQFSVERPDGSNFTLKIRSTKLEDSAMYFCASSVQGPYGYTFGSGTRLTVV.

Turning to this clone: At one of its ends the junction is not consistent with the germline gene, which may arise from a read error. The chain uses TRBV6-5 and TRBJ2-3, with D possibly matching TRBD2 (5 bases). The germline CDR1 and CDR2 sequences are MNHEY and SVGAGI. The CDR3 covers 12 residues. CDR3 sequence reads: CASGRTEGGLHF. The CDR3 DNA is TGTGCCAGCGGACGTACCGAGGGCGGTCTGCATTTT.

The chain is built from TRBV6-5 and TRBJ1-1, with TRBD1 matching over 8 bases. This CDR3 is built from 15 residues. V was pared by 2 bases and J by 6 bases, with 8 bases of the junction left unmatched. Germline V gene data show CDR1 as MNHEY and CDR2 as SVGAGI. CDR3 loop: CASSYPGGGSAEAFF. CDR3 in DNA: TGTGCCAGCAGTTACCCAGGGGGCGGTAGCGCTGAAGCTTTCTTT.

The chain is built from TRBV19 and TRBJ2-6; 8 nucleotides match TRBD1. CDR1 and CDR2 (germline): LNHDA, SQIVND (reference sequence). CDR3 length: 17 residues. The V and J ends lost 3 bases and 3 bases, in that order; junction bases with no gene match: 7. In DNA, the CDR3 is TGTGCCAGTAGTATGGAGGCAGGGGGCTTTGGGGCCAACGTCCTGACTTTC. Its translation is CASSMEAGGFGANVLTF. Full variable domain (remainder filled in from reference TRBV19 and TRBJ2-6): DGGITQSPKYLFRKEGQNVTLSCEQNLNHDAMYWYRQDPGQGLRLIYYSQIVNDFQKGDIAEGYSVSREKKESFPLTVTSAQKNPTAFYLCASSMEAGGFGANVLTFGAGSRLTVL.

The chain couples TRBV3-1 (or the pseudogene TRBV3-2) to TRBJ1-3; tentative D call: TRBD1 (6 bases). V lost 4 bases and J lost 4, with 17 bases in between. The V gene's germline CDR1 is LGHDT and CDR2 YNNKEL (reference sequence). The CDR3 spans 16 residues. The CDR3: CASSLGGAGQGNTIYF. The CDR3 nucleotides are TGTGCCAGCAGCCTTGGGGGCGCTGGTCAGGGAAACACCATATATTTT.

This chain connects TRBV2 to TRBJ2-7; the match to TRBD2 covers 8 bases. The CDR3 length is 14 residues. The germline V gene has CDR1 SNHLY and CDR2 FYNNEI. Germline trimming cut 9 bases from V and 4 bases from J; bases unmatched to any gene: 11. CDR3 sequence (DNA): TGTGCCAGTCTCACTAGCGGAGCCTCTTACGAGCAGTACTTC. It codes for CASLTSGASYEQYF.

This clone was found a few times. The chain couples TRBV19 to TRBJ2-1; 12 bases align to TRBD2. There are 16 residues in the CDR3. After removal of 4 bases from V and 3 bases from J, the junction contained 4 bases not matched to a gene. The V gene's germline CDR1 is LNHDA and CDR2 SQIVND (reference sequence). This CDR3 is CASSKAGLAGYNEQFF. The DNA of the CDR3 is TGTGCCAGTAGTAAAGCGGGACTAGCGGGCTACAATGAGCAGTTCTTC.

The chain couples TRBV27 to TRBJ1-3; D unresolved. Germline V gene data show CDR1 as MNHEY and CDR2 as SMNVEV (reference sequence). V lost 2 bases and J 0 bases, leaving 11 bases between the germline ends. The CDR3 consists of 16 residues. The CDR3, as DNA: TGTGCCAGCAGTTTAGGGTCGCAGGTCTCTGGAAACACCATATATTTT. Translating it yields CASSLGSQVSGNTIYF.

The V gene is TRBV9, the J gene TRBJ1-3, with D unresolved. Trimming took off 2 bases at V and 2 bases at J, with 11 bases between the two ends. Germline values: CDR1 SGDLS, CDR2 YYNGEE. CDR3 length equals 15 residues. CDR3 sequence: CASSVGREAGNTIYF. DNA of the CDR3: TGTGCCAGCAGCGTGGGGAGAGAAGCTGGAAACACCATATATTTT.

The chain has TRBV6-5 and TRBJ1-5; 7 positions match TRBD1. The CDR3 runs 14 residues. Germline-derived CDR1 and CDR2 are MNHEY and SVGAGI. J gave up 4 bases and V 5 bases, and 5 bases lay outside the gene matches. CDR3 DNA: TGTGCCAGCAGTCCAGGACAGGCTAATCAGCCCCAGCATTTT. It codes for CASSPGQANQPQHF.

In DNA form, the CDR3 reads TGTGCCAGCAGTCCTCGACAGGGACGGACTGAAGCTTTCTTT. It encodes CASSPRQGRTEAFF. The rearrangement links TRBV2 to TRBJ1-1; 7 bases align to TRBD1. The V segment lost 5 bases and the J segment 5 bases; nucleotides outside the gene matches: 8. Germline values: CDR1 SNHLY, CDR2 FYNNEI. The CDR3 length is 14 residues.

The rearrangement joins TRBV11-2 to TRBJ2-1; tentative D call: TRBD2 (5 bases). Germline loops: CDR1 SGHAT, CDR2 FQNNGV. The ends were cut back, 0 bases at V and 6 bases at J, with 18 bases in the middle. This CDR3 is built from 17 residues. CDR3 nucleotides: TGTGCCAGCAGCTTAGACGGGGAGACTATGATATTCAATGAGCAGTTCTTC. Its protein is CASSLDGETMIFNEQFF.

The chain has TRBV6-6 and TRBJ1-1; possibly TRBD1 for D (5 bases). Germline CDR1 and CDR2: MNHNY and SVGAGI (reference sequence). Trimming cost V 6 bases and J 12 bases, with 23 bases left between them. CDR3 length: 14 residues. In DNA, the CDR3 is TGTGCCAGCAGAATACAGGTGACGAACACTGAGTCTTTCTTT. It codes for CASRIQVTNTESFF.

The gene calls are TRBV27 and TRBJ2-2; D is unclear. Trimming pared 1 base from V and 2 bases from J, leaving 11 bases between. The CDR3 spans 16 residues. Germline V gene lookup returns CDR1 MNHEY and CDR2 SMNVEV (reference sequence). CDR3 DNA: TGTGCCAGCAGTTTATTTTTCGGGTTTAACACCGGGGAGCTGTTTTTT. Its protein product is CASSLFFGFNTGELFF.

V is TRBV6-4 and J is TRBJ1-4; TRBD1 matches 7 bases. CDR3 length equals 15 residues. Germline-derived CDR1 and CDR2 are MRHNA and SNTAGT. After removal of 5 bases from V and 7 bases from J, the junction contained 10 bases not matched to a gene. CDR3 coding DNA: TGTGCCAGCAGTCAAACGGGAAGGGGGCGTGAAAAACTGTTTTTT. Translating gives CASSQTGRGREKLFF.

This clone was picked up a small number of times. The J gene is TRBJ2-2, the V gene TRBV6-5, with 8 positions matching TRBD1. Germline values: CDR1 MNHEY, CDR2 SVGAGI. V was clipped by 9 bases and J by 1 base; unmatched bases: 7. CDR3 size: 15 residues. CDR3 amino acids: CASPPGTGNTGELFF. The CDR3 nucleotides are TGTGCCAGTCCCCCTGGGACAGGGAACACCGGGGAGCTGTTTTTT.

A few counts support this clone. The rearrangement links TRBV7-9 to TRBJ1-2; weak D call: TRBD1 (6 bases). V lost 3 bases and J 7 bases, leaving 12 bases between the germline ends. The CDR3 contains 13 residues. CDR1 is SEHNR and CDR2 is FQNEAQ in the germline V gene (reference sequence). Written as DNA, the CDR3 is TGTGCCAGCAGCTTGCCGGGACACGGTGGCTACACCTTC. The encoded protein is CASSLPGHGGYTF.

The J gene is TRBJ1-1, the V gene TRBV6-5, with D unclear. CDR1 and CDR2 (germline): MNHEY, SVGAGI. V was clipped by 6 bases and J by 3 bases, with 5 bases between them. This CDR3 is built from 11 residues. CDR3 in amino acids: CASRLHTEAFF. In DNA form, the CDR3 reads TGTGCCAGCAGACTTCACACTGAAGCTTTCTTT.

This clone appeared a few times. The J gene is TRBJ1-1, the V gene TRBV7-9, with D tentatively TRBD1 (5 bases). The CDR3 consists of 13 residues. The V and J ends lost 4 bases and 3 bases respectively, with 9 bases between them. CDR1 SEHNR and CDR2 FQNEAQ come from the germline V gene (reference sequence). The CDR3 DNA follows: TGTGCCAGCAGCTCCCCCAGGGACACTGAAGCTTTCTTT. Amino acid sequence: CASSSPRDTEAFF.

This clone showed up just once. This chain links TRBV9 with TRBJ1-1, with 9 bases fitting TRBD1. Trimming at V came to 3 bases and at J to 1 base, leaving 10 bases not matched to a gene. Germline V CDR1 and CDR2: SGDLS, YYNGEE. This CDR3 comprises 17 residues. CDR3 sequence reads: CASSARTPGQGNTEAFF. The CDR3 coding sequence is TGTGCCAGCAGCGCCCGGACCCCGGGACAGGGGAACACTGAAGCTTTCTTT.

In this sample, this clone turned up a few times. The chain uses TRBV27 and TRBJ1-5; tentatively, D is TRBD1 (5 bases). The CDR3 sequence is 14 residues long. Germline V gene lookup returns CDR1 MNHEY and CDR2 SMNVEV (reference sequence). V lost 2 bases to trimming and J lost 4 bases, with 9 bases between them. Here the CDR3 DNA reads TGTGCCAGCAGTTTAGACAGTCCGAATCAGCCCCAGCATTTT. Translating gives CASSLDSPNQPQHF.

The CDR3 loop is CASSFYRAAKNIQYF. DNA for the CDR3: TGTGCCAGCAGTTTCTACAGGGCGGCCAAAAACATTCAGTACTTC. The V gene is TRBV28, the J gene TRBJ2-4; D is possibly TRBD1 (6 bases). The germline V gene has CDR1 MDHEN and CDR2 SYDVKM. The ends were cut back, 3 bases at V and 1 base at J, with 10 bases in the middle. The CDR3 is 15 amino acids.

The rearrangement joins TRBV5-1 to TRBJ1-4; D is possibly TRBD1 (6 bases). This CDR3 is built from 15 residues. V was clipped by 0 bases and J by 8 bases, with 14 bases between them. Germline V CDR1 and CDR2: SGHRS, YFSETQ. The CDR3 nucleotides read TGCGCCAGCAGCTTGGCCAGACAGGCTAGGGAAAAACTGTTTTTT. Its translation: CASSLARQAREKLFF. Supplemented by reference TRBV5-1 and TRBJ1-4, the full variable domain reads KAGVTQTPRYLIKTRGQQVTLSCSPISGHRSVSWYQQTPGQGLQFLFEYFSETQRNKGNFPGRFSGRQFSNSRSEMNVSTLELGDSALYLCASSLARQAREKLFFGSGTQLSVL.

This chain links TRBV6-1 with TRBJ1-2; the D is unclear. Germline values: CDR1 MNHNS, CDR2 SASEGT. The V gene lost 6 bases and the J gene lost 6 bases, with 20 bases spanning the gap. The length of the CDR3 is 15 residues. The CDR3 sequence: CASRRRRVHEDGYTF. The CDR3 region has the DNA TGTGCCAGCAGAAGACGGAGGGTCCACGAAGATGGCTACACCTTC.